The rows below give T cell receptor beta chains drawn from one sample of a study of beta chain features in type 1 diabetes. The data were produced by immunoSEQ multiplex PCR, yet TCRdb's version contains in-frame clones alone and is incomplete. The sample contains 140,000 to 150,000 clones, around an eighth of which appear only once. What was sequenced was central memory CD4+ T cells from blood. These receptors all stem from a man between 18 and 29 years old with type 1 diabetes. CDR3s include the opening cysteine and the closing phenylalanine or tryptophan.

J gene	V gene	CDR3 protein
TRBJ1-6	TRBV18	CASSPGAGEWSPLHF
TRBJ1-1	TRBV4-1	CASSQDPRDRVEAFF
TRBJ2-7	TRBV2	CASSARTDLYEQYF
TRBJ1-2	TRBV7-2	CASSLGTGFSYGYTF
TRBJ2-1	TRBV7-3	CASSPGLAYNEQFF
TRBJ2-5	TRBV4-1	CASSQTTRDRGIQETQYF
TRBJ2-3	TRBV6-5	CASSLRRQGTDTQYF
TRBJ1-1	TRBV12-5	CASAPGQGNTEAFF
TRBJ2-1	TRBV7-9	CASSTRQDHNEQFF
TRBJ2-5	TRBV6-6	CASSPGGGKGQETQYF
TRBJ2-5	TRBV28	CASSSGDQETQYF
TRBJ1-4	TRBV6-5	CASSYSQGDEKLFF
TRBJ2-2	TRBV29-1	CSVDSFGHRNTGELFF
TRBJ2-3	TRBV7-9	CASSSSTRGGTDTQYF
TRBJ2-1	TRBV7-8	CASSRTDNEQFF
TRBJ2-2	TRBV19	CASSQGWDTGELFF
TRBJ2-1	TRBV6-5	CASSYQGGGTYEQFF
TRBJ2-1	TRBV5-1	CASSLGRPDLDEQFF
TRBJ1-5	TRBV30	CAWSTGPLRPQHF
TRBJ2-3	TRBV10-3	CAISGGDTQYF
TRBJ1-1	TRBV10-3	CATVDSYETEAFF
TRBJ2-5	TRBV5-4	CASSLGVGETQYF
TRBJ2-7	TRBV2	CASSGTGAPSYEQYF
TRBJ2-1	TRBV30	CAWSGVPLGFNEQFF
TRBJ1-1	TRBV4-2	CASSQDREVLPTEAFF
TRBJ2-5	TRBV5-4	CASTLEAGQETQYF
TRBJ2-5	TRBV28	CASSPWQGQETQYF
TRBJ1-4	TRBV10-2	CASSATVTNEKLFF
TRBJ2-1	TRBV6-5	CASSWTEGDEQFF
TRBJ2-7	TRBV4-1	CASSPRGTGEAEQYF
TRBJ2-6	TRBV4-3	CASSPQISGANVLTF
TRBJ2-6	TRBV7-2	CASSLGETGANVLTF
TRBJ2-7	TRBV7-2	CASSFGNPEGEQYF
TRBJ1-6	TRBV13	CASSFTGGFQTPLHF
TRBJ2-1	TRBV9	CASSAMGQRNEQFF
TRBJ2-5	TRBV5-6	CASSLPGGRQETQYF
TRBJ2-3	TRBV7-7	CASCSSSTDTQYF
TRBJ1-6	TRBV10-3	CAIRRQGADSPLHF
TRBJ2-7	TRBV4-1	CASSQVSSPYEQYF
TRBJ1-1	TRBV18	CASSRGDSMNTEAFF
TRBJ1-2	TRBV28	CASSLLDTPGYTF
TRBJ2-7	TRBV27	CASRVRAEGTYEQYF
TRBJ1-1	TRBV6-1	CADGTGNTEAFF
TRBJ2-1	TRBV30	CACPGLAGVNEQFF
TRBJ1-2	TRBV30	CAWSVGGPGTF
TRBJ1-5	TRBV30	CAWSSDSNQPQHF
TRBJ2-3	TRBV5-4	CASSLLPTGGRSDTQYF
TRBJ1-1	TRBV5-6	CASSIPGTGTEAFF